A single sample gave rise to the 10 T cell receptor beta chains below, sequenced in a study of blood T cell repertoires in COVID-19. Sequencing was performed with immunoSEQ multiplex PCR; in TCRdb, only in-frame clones are kept and a portion is missing. The table lists approximately 350,000 clones, roughly 90% of them singletons. Sequences were obtained from peripheral blood. The receptors come from a man between 40 and 49 years old with acute or convalescent COVID-19.

The chain recombines TRBV11-3 with TRBJ2-7; a weak D match, TRBD1 (7 bases). CDR1 is SGHNT, CDR2 YENEEA, per germline. Between the trimmed V and J ends, which lost 0 bases and 9 bases, there was a span of 24 bases. The CDR3 contains 17 residues. CDR3 in amino acids: CASSLESTRGTEHLQYF. In DNA form, the CDR3 reads TGTGCCAGCAGCTTAGAGTCTACTCGCGGGACAGAGCATCTGCAGTACTTC.

The chain couples TRBV2 to TRBJ1-1; D remains ambiguous. Germline V gene lookup returns CDR1 SNHLY and CDR2 FYNNEI. V lost 6 bases and J 0 bases, leaving 14 bases between the germline ends. CDR3 size: 15 residues. The CDR3 sequence: CASRRFASMNTEAFF. The CDR3, as DNA: TGTGCCAGCAGGAGATTCGCTTCCATGAACACTGAAGCTTTCTTT.

V and J are TRBV5-4 and TRBJ2-7; 10 nucleotides line up with TRBD1. J lost 0 bases, V lost 3 bases, and 15 bases had no gene match. The CDR3 runs 19 residues. Germline CDR1 and CDR2: SGHNT and YYREEE (reference sequence). The CDR3, as DNA: TGTGCCAGCAGCTGGCGGACAGGGGGACTTTTCCCCAGCTCCTACGAGCAGTACTTC. Translated: CASSWRTGGLFPSSYEQYF.

The V call is TRBV9, the J call TRBJ2-2, with TRBD1 identical over 7 bases. Germline CDR1 is SGDLS and CDR2 is YYNGEE. The CDR3 sequence is 15 residues long. The junction had 5 bases not matched to a gene; V was cut back by 2 bases and J by 4 bases. In DNA, the CDR3 is TGTGCCAGCAGCGTGAAGGGGGCGGCCACCGGGGAGCTGTTTTTT. This gives the protein CASSVKGAATGELFF. Filled out from reference TRBV9 and TRBJ2-2, the complete variable domain reads DSGVTQTPKHLITATGQRVTLRCSPRSGDLSVYWYQQSLDQGLQFLIQYYNGEERAKGNILERFSAQQFPDLHSELNLSSLELGDSALYFCASSVKGAATGELFFGEGSRLTVL.

V gene TRBV3-1 (or the pseudogene TRBV3-2) combines with J gene TRBJ1-6, with TRBD1 as a possible D gene (6 bases). CDR1 and CDR2 (germline): LGHDT, YNNKEL (reference sequence). The ends were cut back, 7 bases at V and 0 bases at J, with 13 bases in the middle. This CDR3 has 16 amino acids. In nucleotides, the CDR3 is TGTGCCAGCACAACTACAGGGAGCTCCTATAATTCACCCCTCCACTTT. Its translation: CASTTTGSSYNSPLHF.

The chain is built from TRBV7-2 and TRBJ2-7, with 15 bases aligning to TRBD2. J was trimmed by 2 bases and V by 3 bases; bases with no gene match: 8. The CDR3 totals 18 residues. The germline V gene has CDR1 SGHTA and CDR2 FQGNSA. CDR3: CASSLSGTSGGTPYEQYF. As DNA, the CDR3 is TGTGCCAGCAGCTTGTCCGGGACTAGCGGGGGGACCCCCTACGAGCAGTACTTC. Filled out from reference TRBV7-2 and TRBJ2-7, the complete variable domain reads GAGVSQSPSNKVTEKGKDVELRCDPISGHTALYWYRQSLGQGLEFLIYFQGNSAPDKSGLPSDRFSAERTGGSVSTLTIQRTQQEDSAVYLCASSLSGTSGGTPYEQYFGPGTRLTVT.

This chain uses TRBV15 with TRBJ2-1, with 7 bases matching TRBD2. V was pared by 0 bases and J by 12 bases, with 14 bases of the junction left unmatched. CDR3 length: 16 residues. Germline lookup yields CDR1 LNHNV and CDR2 YYDKDF (reference sequence). The CDR3 nucleotides are TGTGCCACCAGCAGAGATGGGAGGGCCCCGGGGTTCGGGCAGTTCTTC. Its protein is CATSRDGRAPGFGQFF. The whole variable domain, remainder taken from reference TRBV15 and TRBJ2-1, is DAMVIQNPRYQVTQFGKPVTLSCSQTLNHNVMYWYQQKSSQAPKLLFHYYDKDFNNEADTPDNFQSRRPNTSFCFLDIRSPGLGDTAMYLCATSRDGRAPGFGQFFGPGTRLTVL.

This CDR3 reads CASSLFGTSGITGEQFF. The CDR3 DNA is TGTGCCAGCAGTTTATTTGGGACTAGCGGAATCACGGGTGAGCAGTTCTTC. The chain recombines TRBV27 with TRBJ2-1; 11 positions match TRBD2. With 1 base clipped from V and 9 bases from J, the junction kept 11 bases outside the gene matches. The CDR3 is 17 amino acids. Germline V gives CDR1 MNHEY, CDR2 SMNVEV (reference sequence).

The J gene is TRBJ1-6, the V gene TRBV30; D may be TRBD1 (5 bases). Germline CDR1 and CDR2: GTSNPN and SVGIG (reference sequence). Deletions cut 1 base from V and 6 bases from J, with 10 bases between. This CDR3 has 14 amino acids. This chain's CDR3 is CAWSEGRANSPLHF. The CDR3 DNA is TGTGCCTGGAGTGAGGGCAGGGCTAATTCACCCCTCCACTTT.

This chain joins TRBV6-5 and TRBJ1-2; 7 bases fit TRBD1. V trimming: 1 base; J trimming: 3 bases; junction bases outside the gene matches: 8. The CDR3 consists of 16 residues. Germline V gene data show CDR1 as MNHEY and CDR2 as SVGAGI. The CDR3 here is CASSYFSRDRYYGYTF. CDR3 DNA: TGTGCCAGCAGTTACTTTTCTCGGGACAGATACTATGGCTACACCTTC.